What follows are 28 T cell receptor beta chains derived from one specimen sequenced in a study of early T cells in non-severe SARS-CoV-2 infection. TCRdb itself ran the 5' RACE reads through MiXCR, one entry per CDR3 protein. The sample shows roughly 30,000 distinct CDR3 sequences, 4% to 5.5% of them seen only once. The sequencing input was whole blood. These receptors were obtained from an adult who was a healthcare worker with PCR-confirmed SARS-CoV-2 infection or an uninfected control (not recorded which).

This clonotype was detected many times. The chain carries TRBV7-9 and TRBJ1-1, with 8 bases lining up with TRBD1. The CDR3 contains 15 residues. Germline CDR1 reads SEHNR; CDR2 reads FQNEAQ (reference sequence). V dropped 3 bases and J dropped 0; count of bases not matched to a gene: 3. Written as DNA, the CDR3 is TGTGCCAGCAGCTTGGGACAGGCGATGAACACTGAAGCTTTCTTT. Protein: CASSLGQAMNTEAFF. Supplemented by reference TRBV7-9 and TRBJ1-1, the full variable domain reads DTGVSQNPRHKITKRGQNVTFRCDPISEHNRLYWYRQTLGQGPEFLTYFQNEAQLEKSRLLSDRFSAERPKGSFSTLEIQRTEQGDSAMYLCASSLGQAMNTEAFFGQGTRLTVV.

This clonotype was seen only a few times. This sequence joins TRBV25-1 and TRBJ2-1, with D possibly being TRBD1 (5 bases). The CDR3 has 14 amino acids. CDR1 is MGHDK and CDR2 is SYGVNS in the germline V gene. V gave up 1 base and J gave up 8 bases, with 12 bases separating them. The CDR3 is CASSESRATDEQFF. The CDR3 DNA follows: TGTGCCAGCAGTGAATCCAGGGCGACGGATGAGCAGTTCTTC.

This clonotype was detected ten times or more. The chain is built from TRBV10-3 and TRBJ2-3; D gene ambiguous. In germline, CDR1 is ENHRY, CDR2 SYGVKD. The CDR3 extends over 12 amino acids. Trimming shortened V by 0 bases and J by 6 bases, and 4 bases separated the two germline ends. The DNA of the CDR3 is TGTGCCATCAGTGAGTCGGGGGATACGCAGTATTTT. Protein: CAISESGDTQYF.

This clonotype ranks as medium-sized. The chain is built from TRBV19 and TRBJ2-7; a possible D gene is TRBD1 (6 bases). Germline V gene lookup returns CDR1 LNHDA and CDR2 SQIVND (reference sequence). CDR3 size: 14 residues. V was trimmed by 6 bases and J by 4 bases, leaving 16 bases between them. For the CDR3, the DNA is TGTGCCAGTAGGGTCTCCGGGACAAGATACGAGCAGTACTTC. Its protein is CASRVSGTRYEQYF.

Ten or more counts support this clonotype. In DNA, the CDR3 is TGTGCCAGCAGTCCTCGGGGCGAAAAACTGTTTTTT. It specifies CASSPRGEKLFF. The V gene is TRBV12-3 or TRBV12-4, the J gene TRBJ1-4, with a tentative D call TRBD1 (5 bases). This CDR3 has 12 amino acids. The ends were cut back, 5 bases at V and 8 bases at J, with 9 bases in the middle.

This clonotype was observed many times. This chain links TRBV20-1 with TRBJ2-5; no reliable D call. Trimming left V 5 bases short and J 6 bases short, with 19 bases between. Germline loops: CDR1 DFQATT, CDR2 SNEGSKA (reference sequence). The CDR3 runs to 14 residues. This chain's CDR3 is CSAVIGPAPKTQYF. The DNA for the CDR3 is TGCAGTGCTGTTATTGGGCCAGCCCCAAAGACCCAGTACTTC.

This clonotype was seen at least ten times. The V gene is TRBV30, the J gene TRBJ1-1; TRBD1 is a possible D gene (6 bases). Germline values: CDR1 GTSNPN, CDR2 SVGIG (reference sequence). V lost 8 bases and J lost 0, with 22 bases in between. This CDR3 has 16 residues. This CDR3 reads CAGRGRAGAMNTEAFF. CDR3 bases: TGTGCCGGTAGGGGCCGGGCAGGGGCCATGAACACTGAAGCTTTCTTT.

This clonotype was counted between two and nine times. J is TRBJ2-7 and V is TRBV11-2; D unclear. Germline CDR1 reads SGHAT; CDR2 reads FQNNGV. The CDR3 sequence is 14 residues long. Trimming pared 0 bases from V and 2 bases from J, leaving 8 bases between. CDR3 amino acids: CASSLELPTYEQYF. The CDR3 DNA reads as TGTGCCAGCAGCTTAGAGCTCCCCACCTACGAGCAGTACTTC.

CDR3 coding DNA: TGCAGCGTCCCTCCACACCTGGATGGCTACACCTTC. It translates to CSVPPHLDGYTF. V and J are TRBV29-1 and TRBJ1-2; D is uncertain. V lost 6 bases and J 6 bases, leaving 14 bases between the germline ends. Germline V CDR1 and CDR2: SQVTM, ANQGSEA. CDR3 size: 12 residues.

This clonotype has at least ten counts. The chain combines TRBV28 with TRBJ1-3, with no clear D. The CDR3 totals 15 residues. V was cut by 1 base and J by 3 bases, with 10 bases left in between. CDR1 is MDHEN and CDR2 is SYDVKM in the germline V gene. For the CDR3, the DNA is TGTGCCAGCAGTTTATCGGCGCTAGGTGGAAACACCATATATTTT. It is translated as CASSLSALGGNTIYF. The variable domain in full, completed from reference TRBV28 and TRBJ1-3, reads DVKVTQSSRYLVKRTGEKVFLECVQDMDHENMFWYRQDPGLGLRLIYFSYDVKMKEKGDIPEGYSVSREKKERFSLILESASTNQTSMYLCASSLSALGGNTIYFGEGSWLTVV.

This clonotype was recorded at least ten times. J is TRBJ2-2 and V is TRBV18; D might be TRBD2 (5 bases). CDR1 and CDR2 (germline): KGHSH, LQKENI. CDR3 length: 15 residues. With 3 bases removed from V and 0 bases from J, the gap between germline ends came to 8 bases. Here the CDR3 DNA reads TGTGCCAGCTCACCGAGGACTCCGAACACCGGGGAGCTGTTTTTT. Its protein product is CASSPRTPNTGELFF.

This clonotype appeared many times. This chain links TRBV25-1 with TRBJ2-1, with 9 bases aligning to TRBD2. CDR1 is MGHDK, CDR2 SYGVNS, per germline. CDR3 length: 16 residues. V lost 2 bases to trimming and J lost 10 bases; unmatched junction nucleotides: 12. The DNA of the CDR3 is TGTGCCAGCAGTGAAGTGACTAGCGGAGGGCTTGCGGAGCAGTTCTTC. Translation gives CASSEVTSGGLAEQFF.

This clonotype was found a few times. J is TRBJ2-1 and V is TRBV27; tentatively, D is TRBD2 (5 bases). Germline lookup yields CDR1 MNHEY and CDR2 SMNVEV (reference sequence). This CDR3 contains 12 residues. The V and J ends lost 5 bases and 4 bases respectively, with 6 bases between them. CDR3 protein: CASSPGYNEQFF. CDR3 nucleotide sequence: TGTGCCAGCAGTCCGGGGTACAATGAGCAGTTCTTC.

The rearrangement links TRBV9 to TRBJ2-1; D is undetermined. The germline gives CDR1 SGDLS, CDR2 YYNGEE. The CDR3 has 12 residues. V lost 1 base and J lost 10, with 9 bases in between. CDR3 in amino acids: CASSVRTTEQFF. CDR3 bases: TGTGCCAGCAGCGTACGCACAACCGAGCAGTTCTTC. Complete variable domain (other parts from reference TRBV9 and TRBJ2-1): DSGVTQTPKHLITATGQRVTLRCSPRSGDLSVYWYQQSLDQGLQFLIQYYNGEERAKGNILERFSAQQFPDLHSELNLSSLELGDSALYFCASSVRTTEQFFGPGTRLTVL.

This clonotype was seen a few times. This rearrangement joins TRBV2 to TRBJ2-3, with D possibly matching TRBD2 (5 bases). The CDR3 spans 13 residues. Germline V gene sequence: CDR1 SNHLY, CDR2 FYNNEI. The ends were cut back, 10 bases at V and 2 bases at J, with 13 bases in the middle. This CDR3 reads CAIPAAVTDTQYF. CDR3 nucleotides: TGTGCCATTCCAGCGGCTGTCACAGATACGCAGTATTTT.

By proportion, this clonotype is medium-sized (0.01 to 0.1%). V gene TRBV11-2 combines with J gene TRBJ2-7; D may be TRBD1 or TRBD2 (5 bases each). There are 14 residues in the CDR3. The ends were cut back, 1 base at V and 5 bases at J, with 12 bases in the middle. The germline V gene encodes CDR1 SGHAT and CDR2 FQNNGV. The chain's CDR3 is CASSLVRGTDEQYF. The CDR3 DNA reads as TGTGCCAGCAGCTTAGTCCGGGGCACTGACGAGCAGTACTTC.

This clonotype was counted many times. The rearrangement uses TRBV11-2 and TRBJ2-2; 7 bases align to TRBD2. CDR1 is SGHAT and CDR2 is FQNNGV in the germline V gene. This CDR3 is 14 amino acids long. With 8 bases clipped from V and 5 bases from J, the junction kept 8 bases outside the gene matches. The CDR3 protein is CASAGLGGTGELFF. The CDR3, as DNA: TGTGCCAGCGCCGGACTAGGAGGGACCGGGGAGCTGTTTTTT.

This clonotype was recorded at least ten times. The rearrangement joins TRBV3-1 to TRBJ2-7; D is unclear. V was shortened by 3 bases and J by 5 bases, with 8 bases between the two germline ends. The CDR3 covers 12 residues. Germline V gives CDR1 LGHDT, CDR2 YNNKEL (reference sequence). CDR3 residues: CASSQVEDEQYF. For the CDR3, the DNA is TGTGCCAGCAGCCAGGTGGAAGACGAGCAGTACTTC.

This sequence joins TRBV10-1 and TRBJ2-1; 10 positions agree with TRBD1. The junction had 1 base not matched to a gene; V was cut back by 4 bases and J by 10 bases. This CDR3 region has 12 residues. CDR1 is WNHNN and CDR2 is SYGVQD in the germline V gene (reference sequence). The CDR3 reads CASSGDRGEQFF. In DNA, the CDR3 is TGCGCCAGCAGTGGGGACAGGGGAGAGCAGTTCTTC.

This clonotype came up many times. The V call is TRBV29-1, the J call TRBJ2-7, with D tentatively TRBD2 (5 bases). This CDR3 spans 11 amino acids. The germline CDR1 and CDR2 sequences are SQVTM and ANQGSEA. V was shortened by 0 bases and J by 6 bases, with 6 bases between the two germline ends. The DNA for the CDR3 is TGCAGCGTTGAAGAGCTAGCCGAGCAGTACTTC. It yields the protein CSVEELAEQYF.

This clonotype has more than one count but fewer than ten. The rearrangement joins TRBV30 to TRBJ1-1; a weak D match, TRBD1 (5 bases). CDR1 and CDR2 (germline): GTSNPN, SVGIG (reference sequence). V was cut by 8 bases and J by 6 bases, with 13 bases left in between. The CDR3 is 11 amino acids. This CDR3 reads CAAGRGAEAFF. In nucleotides, the CDR3 is TGTGCCGCGGGCCGGGGGGCTGAAGCTTTCTTT.

This clonotype was counted at least ten times. The chain has TRBV24-1 and TRBJ1-1; D gene unclear. CDR1 and CDR2 from the germline V gene are KGHDR and SFDVKD. The V end was cut by 1 base, the J end by 0 bases, with 14 bases between. The CDR3 covers 17 residues. Here the CDR3 reads CATSDFKTRAMNTEAFF. The CDR3 nucleotides are TGTGCCACCAGTGATTTCAAAACCCGAGCGATGAACACTGAAGCTTTCTTT.

This clonotype was recorded many times. CDR3 DNA: TGTGCCAGCAGTGAATTTGGAGGGCGGAGAAATCAGCCCCAGCATTTT. The encoded protein is CASSEFGGRRNQPQHF. The rearrangement uses TRBV6-1 and TRBJ1-5, with D uncertain. There are 16 residues in the CDR3. Trimming took off 2 bases at V and 4 bases at J, with 15 bases between the two ends. Germline CDR1 reads MNHNS; CDR2 reads SASEGT.

J is TRBJ2-5 and V is TRBV11-2; D is possibly TRBD1 (6 bases). The CDR3 contains 15 residues. CDR1 and CDR2 (germline): SGHAT, FQNNGV. V was trimmed by 4 bases and J by 5 bases, leaving 17 bases between them. The CDR3: CASSSGTKVGETQYF. DNA of the CDR3: TGTGCCAGCAGCTCCGGGACAAAAGTCGGGGAGACCCAGTACTTC.

Only a few counts were recorded for this clonotype. The chain has TRBV7-2 and TRBJ2-3; weak D call: TRBD2 (7 bases). CDR3 length: 15 amino acids. Germline CDR1 SGHTA, CDR2 FQGNSA. V lost 5 bases and J 6 bases, leaving 18 bases between the germline ends. The CDR3 loop reads CASSVGRAGADTQYF. In nucleotides, the CDR3 is TGTGCCAGCAGCGTTGGCAGGGCGGGGGCCGATACGCAGTATTTT. The whole variable domain, remainder taken from reference TRBV7-2 and TRBJ2-3, is GAGVSQSPSNKVTEKGKDVELRCDPISGHTALYWYRQSLGQGLEFLIYFQGNSAPDKSGLPSDRFSAERTGGSVSTLTIQRTQQEDSAVYLCASSVGRAGADTQYFGPGTRLTVL.

At least ten counts were recorded for this clonotype. Written as DNA, the CDR3 is TGTGCCAGCAGCCCCCGGACTAGCCGGGGAGATACGCAGTATTTT. It codes for CASSPRTSRGDTQYF. The gene calls are TRBV14 and TRBJ2-3; 8 nucleotides agree with TRBD2. This CDR3 spans 15 amino acids. The V gene end was trimmed by 4 bases and the J gene end by 5 bases; junction bases not matched to a gene: 8. Looked up from germline, CDR1 is SGHDN and CDR2 is FVKESK.

The chain carries TRBV2 and TRBJ1-5; D is unresolved. The CDR3 length is 11 residues. V lost 8 bases, J lost 3 bases, and 5 bases lay in between. Germline lookup yields CDR1 SNHLY and CDR2 FYNNEI. The CDR3 DNA reads TGTGCCAGCGGCACCAATCAGCCCCAGCATTTT. Protein: CASGTNQPQHF. Based on the CDR3 plus reference TRBV2 and TRBJ1-5, the full variable domain is EPEVTQTPSHQVTQMGQEVILRCVPISNHLYFYWYRQILGQKVEFLVSFYNNEISEKSEIFDDQFSVERPDGSNFTLKIRSTKLEDSAMYFCASGTNQPQHFGDGTRLSIL.

This clonotype was found many times. This rearrangement joins TRBV2 to TRBJ2-2; D tentatively reads TRBD1 or TRBD2 (6 bases each). The CDR3 extends over 17 amino acids. The germline CDR1 and CDR2 sequences are SNHLY and FYNNEI. V lost 4 bases to trimming and J lost 7 bases, with 22 bases between them. The CDR3: CASSGHSGALFGGELFF. The CDR3, as DNA: TGTGCCAGCAGTGGACACTCGGGGGCCTTATTTGGCGGGGAGCTGTTTTTT. Using reference TRBV2 and TRBJ2-2 for the parts outside the CDR3, the full variable domain is EPEVTQTPSHQVTQMGQEVILRCVPISNHLYFYWYRQILGQKVEFLVSFYNNEISEKSEIFDDQFSVERPDGSNFTLKIRSTKLEDSAMYFCASSGHSGALFGGELFFGEGSRLTVL.